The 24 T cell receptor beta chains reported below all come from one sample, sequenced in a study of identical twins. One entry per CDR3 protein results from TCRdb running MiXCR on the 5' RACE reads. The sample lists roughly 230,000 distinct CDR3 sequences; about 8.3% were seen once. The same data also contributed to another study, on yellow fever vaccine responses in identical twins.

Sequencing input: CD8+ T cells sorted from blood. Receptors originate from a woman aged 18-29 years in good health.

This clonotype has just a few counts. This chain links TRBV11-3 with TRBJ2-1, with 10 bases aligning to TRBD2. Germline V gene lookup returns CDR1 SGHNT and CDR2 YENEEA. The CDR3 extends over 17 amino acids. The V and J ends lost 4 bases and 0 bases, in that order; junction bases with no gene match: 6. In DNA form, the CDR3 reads TGTGCCAGCAGCTCGACGACTAGCGGGTACTCCTACAATGAGCAGTTCTTC. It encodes CASSSTTSGYSYNEQFF. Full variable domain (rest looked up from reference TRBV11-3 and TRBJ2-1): EAGVVQSPRYKIIEKKQPVAFWCNPISGHNTLYWYLQNLGQGPELLIRYENEEAVDDSQLPKDRFSAERLKGVDSTLKIQPAELGDSAVYLCASSSTTSGYSYNEQFFGPGTRLTVL.

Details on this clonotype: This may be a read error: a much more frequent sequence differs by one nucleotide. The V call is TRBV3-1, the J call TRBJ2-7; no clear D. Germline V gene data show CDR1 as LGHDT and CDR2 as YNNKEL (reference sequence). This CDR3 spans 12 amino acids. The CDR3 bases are TGTGCCAGCAGCGAGCTTCCCTACGAGCAGCACTTC. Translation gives CASSELPYEQHF.

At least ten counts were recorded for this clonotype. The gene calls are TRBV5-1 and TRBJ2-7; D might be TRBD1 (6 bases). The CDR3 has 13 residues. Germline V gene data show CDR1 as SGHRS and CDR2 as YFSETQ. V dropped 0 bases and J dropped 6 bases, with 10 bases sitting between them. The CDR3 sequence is CASSLAQGTEQYF. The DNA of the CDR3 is TGCGCCAGCAGCTTGGCACAGGGTACCGAGCAGTACTTC.

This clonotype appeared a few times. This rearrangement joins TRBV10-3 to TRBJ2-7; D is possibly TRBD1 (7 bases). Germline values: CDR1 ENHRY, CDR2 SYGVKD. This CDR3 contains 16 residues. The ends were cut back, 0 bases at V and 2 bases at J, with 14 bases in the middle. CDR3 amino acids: CAISESTRGETYEQYF. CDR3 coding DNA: TGTGCCATCAGTGAGTCAACCAGGGGGGAAACCTACGAGCAGTACTTC.

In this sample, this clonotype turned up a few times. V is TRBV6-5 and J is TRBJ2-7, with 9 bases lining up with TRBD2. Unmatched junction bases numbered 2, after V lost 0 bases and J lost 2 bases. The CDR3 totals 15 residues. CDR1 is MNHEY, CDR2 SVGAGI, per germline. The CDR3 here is CASSYSPSGAYEQYF. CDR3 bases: TGTGCCAGCAGTTACTCCCCTAGCGGGGCCTACGAGCAGTACTTC.

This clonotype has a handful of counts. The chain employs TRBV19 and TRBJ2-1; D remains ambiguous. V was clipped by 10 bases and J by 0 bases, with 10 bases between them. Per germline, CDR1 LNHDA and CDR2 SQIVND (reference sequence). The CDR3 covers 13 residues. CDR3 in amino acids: CATNSFSYNEQFF. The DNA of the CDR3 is TGTGCCACAAACAGTTTCTCCTACAATGAGCAGTTCTTC.

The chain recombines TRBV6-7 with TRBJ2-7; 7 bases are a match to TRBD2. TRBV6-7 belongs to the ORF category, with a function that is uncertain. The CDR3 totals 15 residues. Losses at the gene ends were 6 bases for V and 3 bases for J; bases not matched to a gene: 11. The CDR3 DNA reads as TGTGCCAGCAGCCGCCAGACTAGCTGCAACTACGAGCAGTACTTC. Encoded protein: CASSRQTSCNYEQYF.

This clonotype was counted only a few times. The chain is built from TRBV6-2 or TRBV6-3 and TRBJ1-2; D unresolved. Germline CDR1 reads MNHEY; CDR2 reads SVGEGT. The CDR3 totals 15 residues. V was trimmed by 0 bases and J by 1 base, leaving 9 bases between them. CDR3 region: CASSYSVEVNYGYTF. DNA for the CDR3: TGTGCCAGCAGTTACTCGGTAGAGGTTAACTATGGCTACACCTTC.

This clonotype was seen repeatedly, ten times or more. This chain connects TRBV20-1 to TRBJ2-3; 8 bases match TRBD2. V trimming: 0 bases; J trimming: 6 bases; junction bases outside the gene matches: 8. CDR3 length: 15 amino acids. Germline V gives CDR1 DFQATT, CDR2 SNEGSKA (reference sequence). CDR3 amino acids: CSARDILAGLDTQYF. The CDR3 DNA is TGCAGTGCTAGAGATATCCTAGCGGGTTTGGATACGCAGTATTTT.

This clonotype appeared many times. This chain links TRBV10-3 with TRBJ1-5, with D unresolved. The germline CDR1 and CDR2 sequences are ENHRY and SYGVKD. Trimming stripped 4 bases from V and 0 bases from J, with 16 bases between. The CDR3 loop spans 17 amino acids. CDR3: CAISGGTANDSNQPQHF. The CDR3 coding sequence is TGTGCCATCAGTGGGGGAACAGCGAATGATAGCAATCAGCCCCAGCATTTT.

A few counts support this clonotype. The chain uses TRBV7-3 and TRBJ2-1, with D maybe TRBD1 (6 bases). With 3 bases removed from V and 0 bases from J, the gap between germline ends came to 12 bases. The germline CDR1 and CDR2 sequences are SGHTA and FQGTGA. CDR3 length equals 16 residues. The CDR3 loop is CASSFDRMSSYNEQFF. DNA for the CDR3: TGTGCCAGCAGCTTCGACAGGATGAGCTCCTACAATGAGCAGTTCTTC.

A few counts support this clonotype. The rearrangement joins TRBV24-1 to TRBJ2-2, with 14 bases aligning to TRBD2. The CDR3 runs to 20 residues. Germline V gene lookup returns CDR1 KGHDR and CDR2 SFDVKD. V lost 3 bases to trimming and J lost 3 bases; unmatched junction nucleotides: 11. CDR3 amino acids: CATSDRKRTSGRRYTGELFF. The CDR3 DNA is TGTGCCACCAGTGATCGGAAAAGGACTAGCGGGAGGAGGTACACCGGGGAGCTGTTTTTT.

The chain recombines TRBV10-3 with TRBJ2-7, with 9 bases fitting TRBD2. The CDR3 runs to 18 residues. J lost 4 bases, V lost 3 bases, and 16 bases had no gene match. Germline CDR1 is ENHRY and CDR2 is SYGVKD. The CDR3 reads CAISEFTSGPDPFYEQYF. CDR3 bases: TGTGCCATCAGTGAATTTACTAGCGGGCCGGATCCTTTTTACGAGCAGTACTTC.

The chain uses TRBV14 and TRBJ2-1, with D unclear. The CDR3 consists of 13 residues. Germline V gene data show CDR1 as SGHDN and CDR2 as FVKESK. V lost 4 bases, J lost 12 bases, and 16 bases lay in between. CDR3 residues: CASSPHPALGQFF. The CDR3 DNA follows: TGTGCCAGCAGCCCCCACCCCGCCCTGGGGCAGTTCTTC.

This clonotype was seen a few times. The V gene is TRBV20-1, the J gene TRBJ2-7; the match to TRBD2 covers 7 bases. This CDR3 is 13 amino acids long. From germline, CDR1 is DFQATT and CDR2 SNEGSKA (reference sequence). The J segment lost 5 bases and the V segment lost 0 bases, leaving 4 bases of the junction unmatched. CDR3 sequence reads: CSARDGLADEQYF. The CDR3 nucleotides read TGCAGTGCTAGAGATGGCCTAGCGGACGAGCAGTACTTC.

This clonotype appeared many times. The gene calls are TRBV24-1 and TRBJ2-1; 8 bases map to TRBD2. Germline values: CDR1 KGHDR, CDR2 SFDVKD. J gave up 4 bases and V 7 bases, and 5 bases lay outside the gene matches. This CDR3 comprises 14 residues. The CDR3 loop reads CATRSGSMYNEQFF. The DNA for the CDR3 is TGTGCCACCAGGAGCGGGAGTATGTACAATGAGCAGTTCTTC.

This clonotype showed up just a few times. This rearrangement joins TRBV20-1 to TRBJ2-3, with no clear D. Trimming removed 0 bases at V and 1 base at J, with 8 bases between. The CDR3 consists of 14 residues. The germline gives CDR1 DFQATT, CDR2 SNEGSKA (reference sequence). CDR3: CSARDETGTDTQYF. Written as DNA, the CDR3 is TGCAGTGCTAGAGATGAGACCGGCACAGATACGCAGTATTTT.

CDR3 DNA sequence: TGTGCCAGCAGCTTAGGTGGACAGGGGCACTACGAGCAGTACTTC. Residues: CASSLGGQGHYEQYF. The gene calls are TRBV7-2 and TRBJ2-7; TRBD1 matches 9 bases. CDR1 and CDR2 from the germline V gene are SGHTA and FQGNSA. The CDR3 extends over 15 amino acids. V lost 1 base, J lost 3 bases, and 4 bases stayed unmatched.

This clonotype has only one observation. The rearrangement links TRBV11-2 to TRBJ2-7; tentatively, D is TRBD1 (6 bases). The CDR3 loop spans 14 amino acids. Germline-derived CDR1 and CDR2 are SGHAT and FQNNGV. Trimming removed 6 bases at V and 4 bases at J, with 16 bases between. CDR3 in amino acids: CASSTGLGTYEQYF. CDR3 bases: TGTGCCAGCAGTACAGGGCTTGGAACGTACGAGCAGTACTTC.

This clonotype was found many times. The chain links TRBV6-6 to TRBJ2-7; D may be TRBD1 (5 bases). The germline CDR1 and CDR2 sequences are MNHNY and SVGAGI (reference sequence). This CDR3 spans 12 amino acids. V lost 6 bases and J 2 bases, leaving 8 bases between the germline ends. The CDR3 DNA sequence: TGTGCCAGCAGCAAGACAGCCTACGAGCAGTACTTC. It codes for CASSKTAYEQYF.

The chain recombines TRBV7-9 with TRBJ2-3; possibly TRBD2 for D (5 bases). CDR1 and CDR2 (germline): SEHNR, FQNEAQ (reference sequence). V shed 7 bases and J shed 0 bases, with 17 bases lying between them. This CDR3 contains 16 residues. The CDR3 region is CASNDLAETSTDTQYF. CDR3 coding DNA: TGTGCCAGCAACGATCTAGCAGAGACTAGCACAGATACGCAGTATTTT.

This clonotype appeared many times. Written as DNA, the CDR3 is TGCAGCGTTGAAGATCCGGCTAACTATGGCTACACCTTC. Amino acid sequence: CSVEDPANYGYTF. This rearrangement joins TRBV29-1 to TRBJ1-2; D is uncertain. Germline V gene data show CDR1 as SQVTM and CDR2 as ANQGSEA. Trimming removed 0 bases at V and 0 bases at J, with 5 bases between. The CDR3 is 13 residues long.

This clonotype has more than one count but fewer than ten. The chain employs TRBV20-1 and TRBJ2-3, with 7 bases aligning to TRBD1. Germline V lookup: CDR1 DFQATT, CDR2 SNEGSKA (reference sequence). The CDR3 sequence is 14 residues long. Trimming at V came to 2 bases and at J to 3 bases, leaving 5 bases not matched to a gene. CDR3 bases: TGCAGTGCTAGACACAGGGGTGGAACAGATACGCAGTATTTT. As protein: CSARHRGGTDTQYF.

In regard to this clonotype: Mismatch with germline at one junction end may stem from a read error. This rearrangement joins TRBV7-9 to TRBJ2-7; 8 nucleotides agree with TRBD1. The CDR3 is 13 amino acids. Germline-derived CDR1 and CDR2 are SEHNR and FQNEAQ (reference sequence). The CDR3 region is CTSSFGQGYEQYF. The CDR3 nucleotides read TGTACCAGCAGCTTTGGACAGGGCTACGAGCAGTACTTC.